A single sample gave rise to the 23 T cell receptor beta chains below, sequenced in a study of T cell repertoires in cytomegalovirus infection (dated by TCRdb to between 2018 and 2021). The listed sequencing device is Illumina HiSeq 1500. TCRdb reran the public reads through fastp at Q25 and MiXCR, keeping productive beta chains. Identical CDR3 proteins give one entry, which carries the most common genes and DNA. A total of nearly 650,000 distinct CDR3 sequences appear in this sample, more than 20% of them only once. The top ten constitute approximately 8% of the sample. The sample consisted of CD8+ T cells from PBMCs. The origin of the receptors is a human donor in good health (CMV status not recorded). Some clones in this sample may be carry-over from other donors' samples.

The CDR3, as DNA: TGTGCCAGCAGCTTAGGAGTGGCAGGGTCGGAAAACATTCAGTACTTC. Protein product: CASSLGVAGSENIQYF. The chain uses TRBV7-6 and TRBJ2-4, with D possibly being TRBD1 (5 bases). The CDR3 has 16 residues. Looked up from germline, CDR1 is SGHVS and CDR2 is FNYEAQ. Deletions cut 1 base from V and 5 bases from J, with 15 bases between.

This clonotype appeared a few times. The V gene is TRBV14, the J gene TRBJ2-7; D is possibly TRBD1 or TRBD2 (5 bases each). The germline V and J ends were trimmed by 1 base and 2 bases, with 9 bases remaining between them. Germline loops: CDR1 SGHDN, CDR2 FVKESK. CDR3 length: 14 residues. Here the CDR3 DNA reads TGTGCCAGCAGCCAAGTTGGGGGAGCCTACGAGCAGTACTTC. It encodes CASSQVGGAYEQYF.

Concerning this clonotype: This could be a read error, since a much larger clone is one nucleotide away. J is TRBJ1-2 and V is TRBV7-2; D ambiguous. The germline V gene has CDR1 SGHTA and CDR2 FQGNSA. This CDR3 has 10 amino acids. CDR3 nucleotide sequence: TGTGCCAGCAACTTACGTGGCTACACCTTC. Translated, it gives CASNLRGYTF.

This chain links TRBV11-2 with TRBJ2-7, with a weak D call TRBD1 (6 bases). Germline V gene lookup returns CDR1 SGHAT and CDR2 FQNNGV. Trimming pared 1 base from V and 1 base from J, leaving 17 bases between. The CDR3 length is 17 residues. DNA of the CDR3: TGTGCCAGCAGCTTAGTCCTGGACAGCGTGTATTCCTACGAGCAGTACTTC. Amino acids: CASSLVLDSVYSYEQYF.

This clonotype was observed at least ten times. The chain joins TRBV7-6 to TRBJ2-7; D call uncertain. The CDR3 has 14 amino acids. The V end was cut by 4 bases, the J end by 4 bases, with 14 bases between. Germline values: CDR1 SGHVS, CDR2 FNYEAQ. The CDR3 reads CASSSPGRLYEQYF. The CDR3 DNA reads as TGTGCCAGCAGCTCCCCCGGTCGGCTTTACGAGCAGTACTTC.

The V call is TRBV10-3, the J call TRBJ2-1; maybe TRBD2 (5 bases). Trimming pared 4 bases from V and 2 bases from J, leaving 12 bases between. Germline V gene sequence: CDR1 ENHRY, CDR2 SYGVKD. The CDR3 runs 15 residues. The CDR3 loop reads CAISGARATYNEQFF. CDR3 bases: TGTGCCATCAGTGGGGCGCGGGCGACCTACAATGAGCAGTTCTTC.

Comment on this clonotype: One junction end disagrees with the germline gene, perhaps due to a read error. V and J are TRBV20-1 and TRBJ1-2; 10 positions match TRBD1. The V gene's germline CDR1 is DFQATT and CDR2 SNEGSKA (reference sequence). The CDR3 loop spans 13 amino acids. CDR3 coding DNA: TGCAGTACTAGACAGGGGGCGTCGGATGGCTACACCTTC. This sequence encodes CSTRQGASDGYTF.

This clonotype showed up just a few times. This chain joins TRBV27 and TRBJ2-3; 8 nucleotides agree with TRBD2. CDR1 and CDR2 (germline): MNHEY, SMNVEV (reference sequence). The CDR3 length is 16 residues. The V gene end was trimmed by 5 bases and the J gene end by 2 bases; junction bases not matched to a gene: 9. CDR3 DNA: TGTGCCAGCAGTCCTCCTGCCGGGGGGGACACAGATACGCAGTATTTT. Its translation: CASSPPAGGDTDTQYF.

This clonotype was seen only a few times. V is TRBV4-3 and J is TRBJ1-5; 7 nucleotides agree with TRBD1. J gave up 4 bases and V 0 bases, and 6 bases lay outside the gene matches. Looked up from germline, CDR1 is LGHNA and CDR2 is YSLEER. The CDR3 runs 16 residues. In DNA, the CDR3 is TGCGCCAGCAGCCAAGATCAACAGGGGTCAAATCAGCCCCAGCATTTT. Translating it yields CASSQDQQGSNQPQHF.

Concerning this clonotype itself: At one boundary the junction diverges from the germline segment, which might be a read error. The rearrangement uses TRBV29-1 and TRBJ2-2; 8 nucleotides match TRBD1. The CDR3 totals 12 residues. CDR1 is SQVTM and CDR2 is ANQGSEA in the germline V gene. CDR3 in amino acids: CSVEQGAGGLFF. The DNA for the CDR3 is TGCAGCGTTGAACAGGGGGCCGGGGGGCTGTTTTTT.

On this clonotype: Given a much more abundant clone one base away, this may be a read error. The V call is TRBV23-1, the J call TRBJ1-6; D is unclear. TRBV23-1 is designated an ORF whose function remains uncertain. V gave up 3 bases and J gave up 11 bases, with 17 bases separating them. There are 15 residues in the CDR3. CDR3 nucleotide sequence: TGCGCCAGCAGTCACCCTTCCGTCGGCTGGCCACCCCTCCACTTT. This translates into CASSHPSVGWPPLHF.

This clonotype was seen more than once but under ten times. The chain recombines TRBV4-1 with TRBJ2-5; 8 bases are shared with TRBD2. From germline, CDR1 is MGHRA and CDR2 YSYEKL. V lost 4 bases and J lost 3; bases outside the gene matches: 4. The CDR3 contains 14 residues. CDR3 residues: CASSPAGEEETQYF. The DNA of the CDR3 is TGCGCCAGCAGCCCAGCGGGGGAAGAAGAGACCCAGTACTTC.

The chain couples TRBV12-3 or TRBV12-4 to TRBJ2-1; 7 nucleotides match TRBD2. This CDR3 has 15 amino acids. V was pared by 2 bases and J by 7 bases, with 8 bases of the junction left unmatched. As DNA, the CDR3 is TGTGCCAGCAGTTTAAGTAGCGGGCTTGTTAATGAGCAGTTCTTC. This codes for CASSLSSGLVNEQFF.

This chain links TRBV29-1 with TRBJ2-7, with unresolved D. The CDR3 loop spans 15 amino acids. Per the germline V gene, CDR1 is SQVTM and CDR2 is ANQGSEA. Trimming left V 1 base short and J 1 base short, with 14 bases between. CDR3 sequence: CSVEVWVGNSYEQYV. CDR3 in DNA: TGCAGCGTTGAAGTTTGGGTGGGCAATTCCTACGAGCAGTACGTC.

CDR3 sequence reads: CASSFPETYEQYV. The CDR3 region has the DNA TGTGCCAGCAGCTTTCCCGAGACCTACGAGCAGTACGTC. The J gene is TRBJ2-7, the V gene TRBV7-6; D call uncertain. Germline-derived CDR1 and CDR2 are SGHVS and FNYEAQ. V dropped 3 bases and J dropped 2 bases, with 8 bases sitting between them. The CDR3 runs to 13 residues.

Note on this clonotype: This may be a read error: a much more frequent sequence differs by one nucleotide. The chain recombines TRBV7-9 with TRBJ2-3, with 8 bases identical to TRBD1. J was trimmed by 5 bases and V by 5 bases; bases with no gene match: 21. In germline, CDR1 is SEHNR, CDR2 FQNEAQ (reference sequence). CDR3 length equals 19 residues. CDR3 protein: CASSHDRGARHHFVDTQYF. The CDR3 nucleotides are TGTGCCAGCAGCCACGACAGGGGCGCTCGTCATCACTTCGTAGATACGCAGTATTTT.

The rearrangement links TRBV10-3 to TRBJ2-2; either TRBD1 or TRBD2 may fit D (5 bases each). V dropped 10 bases and J dropped 6 bases, with 18 bases sitting between them. Germline values: CDR1 ENHRY, CDR2 SYGVKD. This CDR3 has 14 residues. The CDR3 sequence: CATRDPQRAGELFF. CDR3 in DNA: TGTGCCACCCGGGACCCTCAGAGGGCCGGGGAGCTGTTTTTT.

This clonotype was observed a few times. The genes are TRBV28 and TRBJ2-2; TRBD2 is a possible D gene (7 bases). The CDR3 runs 18 residues. V was pared by 5 bases and J by 6 bases, with 25 bases between. Germline lookup yields CDR1 MDHEN and CDR2 SYDVKM. CDR3: CASSPTGIGGALSGELFF. In DNA, the CDR3 is TGTGCCAGCAGTCCCACCGGGATTGGGGGGGCGTTATCCGGGGAGCTGTTTTTT. The full variable domain, completed using reference TRBV28 and TRBJ2-2, is DVKVTQSSRYLVKRTGEKVFLECVQDMDHENMFWYRQDPGLGLRLIYFSYDVKMKEKGDIPEGYSVSREKKERFSLILESASTNQTSMYLCASSPTGIGGALSGELFFGEGSRLTVL.

The rearrangement links TRBV2 to TRBJ2-1, with D possibly being TRBD2 (6 bases). This CDR3 region has 15 residues. Per the germline V gene, CDR1 is SNHLY and CDR2 is FYNNEI. V lost 1 base and J 3 bases, leaving 10 bases between the germline ends. The CDR3 nucleotides are TGTGCCAGCAGTGAAGGGGGGGACTTCTACAATGAGCAGTTCTTC. Its translation: CASSEGGDFYNEQFF.

The rearrangement uses TRBV20-1 and TRBJ1-2, with D possibly matching TRBD1 (5 bases). The germline gives CDR1 DFQATT, CDR2 SNEGSKA (reference sequence). The CDR3 loop spans 16 amino acids. Trimming pared 1 base from V and 8 bases from J, leaving 23 bases between. The CDR3: CSARVPWGEPSMGYTF. The CDR3 DNA is TGCAGTGCTAGAGTTCCCTGGGGGGAGCCCTCTATGGGCTACACCTTC.

This clonotype showed up many times. The V and J genes are TRBV5-1 and TRBJ1-2, with no clear D. Trimming left V 4 bases short and J 8 bases short, with 18 bases between. The CDR3 runs 14 residues. CDR1 SGHRS and CDR2 YFSETQ come from the germline V gene. CDR3 region: CASSPPLRGYGYTF. CDR3 nucleotides: TGCGCCAGCAGCCCCCCGCTTCGAGGGTACGGCTACACCTTC. The full variable domain, rest sourced from reference TRBV5-1 and TRBJ1-2, is KAGVTQTPRYLIKTRGQQVTLSCSPISGHRSVSWYQQTPGQGLQFLFEYFSETQRNKGNFPGRFSGRQFSNSRSEMNVSTLELGDSALYLCASSPPLRGYGYTFGSGTRLTVV.

In its sample, this clonotype was seen a few times. This CDR3 is CSVVLSSSTGELFF. The CDR3 DNA reads as TGCAGCGTTGTTCTGAGCTCATCCACCGGGGAGCTGTTTTTT. V is TRBV29-1 and J is TRBJ2-2; D call uncertain. The CDR3 is 14 amino acids. V was cut by 4 bases and J by 4 bases, with 13 bases left in between. CDR1 is SQVTM, CDR2 ANQGSEA, per germline.

Worth noting for this clonotype: One end of the junction does not line up with germline, which may come from a read error. This chain connects TRBV6-4 to TRBJ2-1, with unresolved D. Germline V gene data show CDR1 as MRHNA and CDR2 as SNTAGT. The CDR3 runs 11 residues. CDR3 protein: CASSESNGQFF. The CDR3 DNA is TGTGCCAGCAGTGAAAGCAATGGGCAGTTCTTC.